The 27 T cell receptor beta chains listed next were all sequenced from one sample in a study of blood T cells in healthy people across ages. Primed by a sample-barcoded 5' primer and a J-beta primer mix, a second PCR proceeded for 7 to 11 cycles. TCRdb recomputed calls from the 5' RACE reads with MiXCR, one row per CDR3 protein. This table holds 1.2 million to 1.5 million distinct CDR3 sequences, approximately 60% found once. Sequencing input: blood. Receptor source: a man in his late teens or twenties in good health.

This clonotype was found many times. The rearrangement links TRBV4-1 to TRBJ2-7; D possibly corresponds to TRBD2 (5 bases). V was clipped by 2 bases and J by 4 bases, with 18 bases between them. Germline loops: CDR1 MGHRA, CDR2 YSYEKL. The length of the CDR3 is 16 residues. Here the CDR3 reads CASSQLGLARSYEQYF. The CDR3 coding sequence is TGCGCCAGCAGCCAACTCGGGTTAGCGAGAAGTTACGAGCAGTACTTC.

The chain combines TRBV6-4 with TRBJ2-7; 7 nucleotides match TRBD1. The V segment lost 3 bases and the J segment 9 bases; nucleotides outside the gene matches: 8. Germline-derived CDR1 and CDR2 are MRHNA and SNTAGT. CDR3 length equals 13 residues. The CDR3 loop reads CASSETGQGGQYF. DNA of the CDR3: TGTGCCAGCAGTGAGACAGGGCAGGGCGGGCAGTACTTC.

Here the CDR3 DNA reads TGCGCCAGCAGCCAGCACCCGGGACTAGAAAACGAGCAGTTCTTC. Protein: CASSQHPGLENEQFF. The V gene is TRBV4-1, the J gene TRBJ2-1; TRBD2 matches at 8 bases. V lost 3 bases to trimming and J lost 10 bases; unmatched junction nucleotides: 11. CDR3 length equals 15 residues. From germline, CDR1 is MGHRA and CDR2 YSYEKL.

This clonotype occurred a few times. This rearrangement joins TRBV6-2 or TRBV6-3 to TRBJ1-2; D gene uncertain. The V gene lost 3 bases and the J gene lost 4 bases, with 9 bases spanning the gap. This CDR3 is 13 amino acids long. Germline V gene data show CDR1 as MNHEY and CDR2 as SVGEGT. This CDR3 is CASSYQRSYGYTF. In nucleotides, the CDR3 is TGTGCCAGCAGTTATCAGAGATCCTATGGCTACACCTTC.

V usage is TRBV20-1 and J usage is TRBJ2-1; 7 bases fit TRBD2. The CDR3 extends over 14 amino acids. V lost 1 base to trimming and J lost 12 bases; unmatched junction nucleotides: 12. Germline CDR1 DFQATT, CDR2 SNEGSKA (reference sequence). Written as DNA, the CDR3 is TGCAGTGCTAGAGTAGTCGATCGGGAGGCGGGGCAGTTCTTC. Protein sequence: CSARVVDREAGQFF.

The gene calls are TRBV28 and TRBJ1-4; 7 bases agree with TRBD1. This CDR3 region has 16 residues. The V segment lost 10 bases and the J segment 5 bases; nucleotides outside the gene matches: 16. Germline loops: CDR1 MDHEN, CDR2 SYDVKM. The CDR3 sequence is CATLGDRAGENEKLFF. In DNA form, the CDR3 reads TGTGCCACCTTGGGGGACAGAGCAGGAGAAAATGAAAAACTGTTTTTT.

This clonotype turned up a few times. This rearrangement joins TRBV5-1 to TRBJ2-6, with a tentative D call TRBD1 (5 bases). Between the trimmed V and J ends, which lost 5 bases and 1 base, there was a span of 10 bases. The CDR3 is 15 residues long. Germline CDR1 SGHRS, CDR2 YFSETQ. DNA of the CDR3: TGCGCCAGCAGTCGACAGTTTTCTGGGGCCAACGTCCTGACTTTC. Translating gives CASSRQFSGANVLTF.

This clonotype has a handful of counts. J is TRBJ2-3 and V is TRBV20-1, with 8 nucleotides matching TRBD2. Germline V gene lookup returns CDR1 DFQATT and CDR2 SNEGSKA (reference sequence). Trimming at V came to 0 bases and at J to 3 bases, leaving 8 bases not matched to a gene. The CDR3 length is 16 residues. The CDR3 is CSARDTRAGETDTQYF. Written as DNA, the CDR3 is TGCAGTGCTAGAGATACACGAGCGGGGGAAACAGATACGCAGTATTTT.

The chain employs TRBV12-3 or TRBV12-4 and TRBJ1-5; D is perhaps TRBD1 (5 bases). This CDR3 has 12 residues. V lost 3 bases and J 14 bases, leaving 14 bases between the germline ends. CDR3 sequence: CASSLGGGREHF. For the CDR3, the DNA is TGTGCCAGCAGTTTGGGTGGGGGGAGGGAGCATTTT.

The chain recombines TRBV3-1 with TRBJ2-3, with 10 nucleotides matching TRBD2. V dropped 2 bases and J dropped 2; count of bases not matched to a gene: 7. In germline, CDR1 is LGHDT, CDR2 YNNKEL (reference sequence). This CDR3 has 17 residues. CDR3: CASSQNSLAGDTDTQYF. The CDR3 DNA is TGTGCCAGCAGCCAAAACAGCCTAGCGGGGGACACAGATACGCAGTATTTT.

This chain connects TRBV4-2 to TRBJ2-7; 7 bases line up with TRBD2. Trimming removed 6 bases from V and 4 bases from J; junction bases left unmatched: 6. CDR1 LGHNA and CDR2 YNFKEQ come from the germline V gene. The CDR3 is 13 amino acids. The CDR3 DNA reads TGTGCCAGCAGTCCCGGGGGGAGGTACGAGCAGTACTTC. Translating it yields CASSPGGRYEQYF.

The V gene is TRBV5-4, the J gene TRBJ2-6; 8 nucleotides line up with TRBD1. The CDR3 is 15 residues long. Losses at the gene ends were 5 bases for V and 7 bases for J; bases not matched to a gene: 8. Germline V gives CDR1 SGHNT, CDR2 YYREEE (reference sequence). The CDR3 loop is CASRPDRGGANVLTF. The CDR3 DNA reads as TGTGCCAGCAGACCCGACAGGGGTGGTGCCAACGTCCTGACTTTC.

The rearrangement joins TRBV3-1 to TRBJ2-7; no firm D call. Trimming cost V 2 bases and J 0 bases, with 17 bases left between them. This CDR3 spans 17 amino acids. Germline lookup yields CDR1 LGHDT and CDR2 YNNKEL (reference sequence). The CDR3 loop is CASSQNSQRSSSYEQYF. The DNA for the CDR3 is TGTGCCAGCAGCCAAAACTCTCAAAGATCGAGCTCCTACGAGCAGTACTTC.

V gene TRBV25-1 combines with J gene TRBJ1-2, with D possibly being TRBD1 (5 bases). This CDR3 region has 13 residues. With 4 bases removed from V and 8 bases from J, the gap between germline ends came to 14 bases. From germline, CDR1 is MGHDK and CDR2 SYGVNS. The CDR3 DNA reads TGTGCCAGCAGTGGGGGCCCGGTAAAGGGCTACACCTTC. This translates into CASSGGPVKGYTF.

This clonotype has only a few counts. The chain employs TRBV20-1 and TRBJ2-5, with D maybe TRBD1 (6 bases). The ends were cut back, 3 bases at V and 11 bases at J, with 31 bases in the middle. Germline CDR1 and CDR2: DFQATT and SNEGSKA (reference sequence). This CDR3 region has 17 residues. The CDR3 nucleotides read TGCAGTGCTAGGAAATTTGGGGACAAGGGGCGCATTTGGGAGCAGTACTTC. It specifies CSARKFGDKGRIWEQYF.

This chain uses TRBV12-3 or TRBV12-4 with TRBJ2-1; 8 positions match TRBD1. This CDR3 is 16 amino acids long. Trimming cost V 7 bases and J 4 bases; bases outside gene matches: 12. For the CDR3, the DNA is TGTGCCAGCATCCTAACAGTGAGACAGGGGTACAATGAGCAGTTCTTC. It is translated as CASILTVRQGYNEQFF.

This clonotype was detected once. The chain joins TRBV7-2 to TRBJ2-6; D not certain. Trimming shortened V by 4 bases and J by 4 bases, and 14 bases separated the two germline ends. Germline CDR1 and CDR2: SGHTA and FQGNSA. The CDR3 contains 16 residues. Here the CDR3 DNA reads TGTGCCAGCAGCTCACCGCAAGGGCTCGGGGCCAACGTCCTGACTTTC. The encoded protein is CASSSPQGLGANVLTF. The full variable domain, its missing parts supplied by reference TRBV7-2 and TRBJ2-6, is GAGVSQSPSNKVTEKGKDVELRCDPISGHTALYWYRQSLGQGLEFLIYFQGNSAPDKSGLPSDRFSAERTGGSVSTLTIQRTQQEDSAVYLCASSSPQGLGANVLTFGAGSRLTVL.

The chain carries TRBV28 and TRBJ1-5; 9 bases map to TRBD1. The germline CDR1 and CDR2 sequences are MDHEN and SYDVKM. Trimming cost V 7 bases and J 5 bases; bases outside gene matches: 12. The CDR3 is 16 amino acids. CDR3 coding DNA: TGTGCCAGCATCGAAGCTGGGACAGGGTTTCATCAGCCCCAGCATTTT. As protein: CASIEAGTGFHQPQHF. Together with reference TRBV28 and TRBJ1-5, the CDR3 gives the full variable domain: DVKVTQSSRYLVKRTGEKVFLECVQDMDHENMFWYRQDPGLGLRLIYFSYDVKMKEKGDIPEGYSVSREKKERFSLILESASTNQTSMYLCASIEAGTGFHQPQHFGDGTRLSIL.

This chain uses TRBV7-9 with TRBJ1-2; the D is unclear. V lost 5 bases and J lost 4, with 11 bases in between. The CDR3 extends over 13 amino acids. Germline lookup yields CDR1 SEHNR and CDR2 FQNEAQ (reference sequence). CDR3 region: CASSVGGVYGYTF. CDR3 coding DNA: TGTGCCAGCAGCGTAGGTGGAGTCTATGGCTACACCTTC.

CDR3 sequence (DNA): TGTGCCATCAGTAATCCCGGGACAGGGCCCACTGAAGCTTTCTTT. Translated: CAISNPGTGPTEAFF. The chain combines TRBV10-3 with TRBJ1-1; 9 bases match TRBD1. The CDR3 covers 15 residues. Germline loops: CDR1 ENHRY, CDR2 SYGVKD. J lost 4 bases, V lost 5 bases, and 8 bases had no gene match.

This clonotype was detected only a few times. The chain is built from TRBV7-9 and TRBJ2-3, with a possible D match to TRBD2 (5 bases). CDR1 and CDR2 from the germline V gene are SEHNR and FQNEAQ (reference sequence). This CDR3 is 15 amino acids long. V gave up 5 bases and J gave up 0 bases, with 12 bases separating them. The CDR3 nucleotides read TGTGCCAGCAGCGTCCGGAGGTCTAGCACAGATACGCAGTATTTT. Translating it yields CASSVRRSSTDTQYF.

The J gene is TRBJ2-5, the V gene TRBV9; a possible D gene is TRBD2 (5 bases). Germline values: CDR1 SGDLS, CDR2 YYNGEE. With 4 bases removed from V and 5 bases from J, the gap between germline ends came to 15 bases. The CDR3 sequence is 14 residues long. As DNA, the CDR3 is TGTGCCAGCAGCAAACGGACTGCCCTGGAGACCCAGTACTTC. Its protein is CASSKRTALETQYF.

This clonotype showed up just a few times. The rearrangement links TRBV18 to TRBJ2-4; no reliable D call. The J call may be mistaken, given a closer DNA end match to TRBJ2-7. The CDR3 length is 14 residues. CDR1 and CDR2 from the germline V gene are KGHSH and LQKENI. The CDR3 coding sequence is TGTGCCAGCTCACCACCCTCACAAACCTACGAGCAGTACTTC. Amino acids: CASSPPSQTYEQYF.

This clonotype showed up just a few times. The chain couples TRBV2 to TRBJ2-3; 11 bases match TRBD2. The CDR3 has 14 amino acids. With 10 bases clipped from V and 3 bases from J, the junction kept 6 bases outside the gene matches. Germline assignment: CDR1 SNHLY and CDR2 FYNNEI. CDR3 in amino acids: CANPGTSGTDTQYF. DNA for the CDR3: TGTGCCAACCCAGGGACTAGCGGAACAGATACGCAGTATTTT.

This chain links TRBV29-1 with TRBJ2-7; no firm D call. In germline, CDR1 is SQVTM, CDR2 ANQGSEA. Trimming left V 3 bases short and J 3 bases short, with 12 bases between. The CDR3 runs 13 residues. As DNA, the CDR3 is TGCAGCGTTGAGTTACTCGCGGACTACGAGCAGTACTTC. Translating it yields CSVELLADYEQYF.

This clonotype was detected only a few times. The V gene is TRBV10-3, the J gene TRBJ2-5; possibly TRBD1 for D (5 bases). Trimming cost V 2 bases and J 5 bases, with 12 bases left between them. The V gene's germline CDR1 is ENHRY and CDR2 SYGVKD. The CDR3 length is 14 residues. The CDR3 spells CAISEAQGYETQYF. In DNA form, the CDR3 reads TGTGCCATCAGTGAGGCTCAGGGTTACGAGACCCAGTACTTC.

The sample holds a few counts of this clonotype. The rearrangement uses TRBV20-1 and TRBJ2-4, with D perhaps TRBD1 or TRBD2 (5 bases each). The DNA end is more similar to TRBJ2-7, so the J call may be wrong. The CDR3 covers 12 residues. CDR1 and CDR2 (germline): DFQATT, SNEGSKA (reference sequence). This CDR3 is CSAKGPTYEQYF. The CDR3, as DNA: TGCAGTGCTAAGGGACCGACCTACGAGCAGTACTTC.